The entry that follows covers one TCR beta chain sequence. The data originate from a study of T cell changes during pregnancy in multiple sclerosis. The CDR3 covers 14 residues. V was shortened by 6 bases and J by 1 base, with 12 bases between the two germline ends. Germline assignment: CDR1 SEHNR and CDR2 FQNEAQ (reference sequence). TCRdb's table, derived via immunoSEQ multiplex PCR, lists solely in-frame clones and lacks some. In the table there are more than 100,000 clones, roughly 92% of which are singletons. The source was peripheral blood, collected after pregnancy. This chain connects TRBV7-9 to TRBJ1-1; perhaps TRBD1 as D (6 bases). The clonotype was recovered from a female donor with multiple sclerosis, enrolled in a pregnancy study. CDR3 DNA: TGTGCCAGCAGTACAGGGAGAGGGAACACTGAAGCTTTCTTT. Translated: CASSTGRGNTEAFF.